This record looks at one TCR beta chain sequence and its context. The sample comes from a study of shared clonotypes between healthy human individuals. Positive CCR7 selection of CD45RO-negative cells yielded the naive CD8 cells, and terminally differentiated effector memory CD45RA+ cells were excluded. CDR1 and CDR2 from the germline V gene are SGHKS and YYEKEE (reference sequence). V shed 4 bases and J 5 bases; nucleotides not matched to a gene: 7. The CDR3 is 15 residues long. In the study's own analysis: ImmunoSEQ gave junction-only sequences without quality scores, so filtering differed. The repertoire was sequenced with immunoSEQ multiplex PCR; TCRdb's copy has only in-frame clones and lacks some. V and J calls and clone size follow that table, whereas D and trimming were derived from the DNA. The repertoire holds roughly 600,000 clones, 95% to 98% seen once, with 0.3% in the top ten.

Sequences were obtained from naive CD8+ T cells sorted from blood. The V gene is TRBV5-5, the J gene TRBJ2-3, with 10 bases matching TRBD2. The receptor comes from a man aged 30 to 39 in good health. CDR3 sequence reads: CASSATSGSVDTQYF. Written as DNA, the CDR3 is TGTGCCAGCAGCGCGACTAGCGGGTCGGTAGATACGCAGTATTTT.